These 27 T cell receptor beta chains originate from one sample sequenced in a study of PD-1 blockade in classical Hodgkin lymphoma. Time point denoted: newly diagnosed, previously untreated cHL patient sample. It was by magnetic negative selection that CD8+ T cells were isolated from thawed PBMCs. Profiling relied on immunoSEQ multiplex PCR, and the TCRdb table lists in-frame clones only, not all of them. The sample lists almost 9,500 clones; 75% to 95% were seen once. The sample taken for sequencing was CD8+ T cells from blood. The origin of the receptors is a human donor with classical Hodgkin lymphoma.

V usage is TRBV18 and J usage is TRBJ2-2; TRBD1 is a possible D gene (6 bases). Trimming shortened V by 1 base and J by 3 bases, and 18 bases separated the two germline ends. Germline values: CDR1 KGHSH, CDR2 LQKENI. The CDR3 totals 18 residues. CDR3 loop: CASSPLPTGYLYTGELFF. The DNA for the CDR3 is TGTGCCAGCTCACCACTTCCTACAGGGTACCTTTACACCGGGGAGCTGTTTTTT.

The V and J genes are TRBV19 and TRBJ2-7; D possibly corresponds to TRBD1 (6 bases). Between the trimmed V and J ends, which lost 6 bases and 6 bases, there was a span of 15 bases. The CDR3 has 13 amino acids. Germline CDR1 and CDR2: LNHDA and SQIVND (reference sequence). Here the CDR3 reads CASSPGHLFEQYF. The CDR3 DNA reads TGTGCCAGTAGCCCGGGACACCTTTTCGAGCAGTACTTC.

The chain is built from TRBV11-2 and TRBJ2-1; 8 positions match TRBD1. The CDR3 totals 15 residues. Germline V lookup: CDR1 SGHAT, CDR2 FQNNGV. V gave up 4 bases and J gave up 8 bases; unmatched junction bases: 10. For the CDR3, the DNA is TGTGCCAGCAGCTACTGGGGCAGGGGGCTCGATGAGCAGTTCTTC. Translation gives CASSYWGRGLDEQFF.

This rearrangement joins TRBV29-1 to TRBJ2-2; weak D call: TRBD2 (6 bases). Trimming pared 5 bases from V and 6 bases from J, leaving 10 bases between. The CDR3 consists of 12 residues. Looked up from germline, CDR1 is SQVTM and CDR2 is ANQGSEA. The CDR3 DNA follows: TGCAGCGTTACTAGCACACCCGGGGAGCTGTTTTTT. Translation: CSVTSTPGELFF.

The rearrangement links TRBV18 to TRBJ2-1, with 8 bases lining up with TRBD2. The V segment lost 6 bases and the J segment 4 bases; nucleotides outside the gene matches: 8. This CDR3 has 15 residues. CDR1 and CDR2 from the germline V gene are KGHSH and LQKENI. Written as DNA, the CDR3 is TGTGCCAGCTCCCTGACTAGCGTATCGTACAATGAGCAGTTCTTC. It translates to CASSLTSVSYNEQFF.

The rearrangement uses TRBV5-5 and TRBJ2-7, with D perhaps assigned TRBD1 or TRBD2 (5 bases each). V lost 5 bases and J lost 0, with 12 bases in between. This CDR3 is built from 14 residues. CDR1 and CDR2 from the germline V gene are SGHKS and YYEKEE (reference sequence). The CDR3 sequence is CASSYRGRSYEQYF. The DNA of the CDR3 is TGTGCCAGCAGTTACCGGGGACGCTCCTACGAGCAGTACTTC.

The chain couples TRBV19 to TRBJ2-1; tentative D call: TRBD1 (5 bases). CDR3 size: 13 residues. V lost 7 bases, J lost 2 bases, and 9 bases lay in between. CDR1 is LNHDA and CDR2 is SQIVND in the germline V gene (reference sequence). This CDR3 is CASNKGPYNEQFF. The CDR3 DNA reads TGTGCCAGTAATAAGGGGCCCTACAATGAGCAGTTCTTC.

The chain combines TRBV5-5 with TRBJ1-3; no clear D gene. Trimming stripped 0 bases from V and 4 bases from J, with 8 bases between. Looked up from germline, CDR1 is SGHKS and CDR2 is YYEKEE (reference sequence). CDR3 length equals 14 residues. The CDR3 spells CASSLGDGGNTIYF. Written as DNA, the CDR3 is TGTGCCAGCAGCTTGGGTGACGGGGGAAACACCATATATTTT.

This chain links TRBV7-6 with TRBJ2-1; D is undetermined. Germline loops: CDR1 SGHVS, CDR2 FNYEAQ. This CDR3 contains 12 residues. Trimming left V 1 base short and J 10 bases short, with 8 bases between. CDR3 bases: TGTGCCAGCAGCTTAGGAGGACGGGAGCAGTTCTTC. Translation gives CASSLGGREQFF.

This clone is a singleton in its sample. The J gene is TRBJ2-7, the V gene TRBV10-3, with a weak D call TRBD1 (6 bases). V was pared by 3 bases and J by 3 bases, with 15 bases between. Germline values: CDR1 ENHRY, CDR2 SYGVKD. The CDR3 runs 15 residues. The CDR3 is CAISEVREQGYEQYF. The CDR3 DNA reads as TGTGCCATCAGTGAAGTGAGGGAACAGGGCTACGAGCAGTACTTC.

The CDR3, as DNA: TGTGCCAGCAGCTTCCGGGACGGCTACGAGCAGTACTTC. This gives the protein CASSFRDGYEQYF. The chain is built from TRBV11-2 and TRBJ2-7, with D perhaps matching TRBD1 or TRBD2 (5 bases each). Looked up from germline, CDR1 is SGHAT and CDR2 is FQNNGV. The CDR3 has 13 amino acids. Trimming took off 3 bases at V and 3 bases at J, with 9 bases between the two ends.

By share, this clone ranks as medium-sized. The V gene is TRBV10-3, the J gene TRBJ1-1; D unresolved. V was clipped by 0 bases and J by 5 bases, with 10 bases between them. The germline gives CDR1 ENHRY, CDR2 SYGVKD. CDR3 size: 14 residues. In DNA form, the CDR3 reads TGTGCCATCAGTGAGTCACTGGGGTGGACTGAAGCTTTCTTT. Protein sequence: CAISESLGWTEAFF.

This chain links TRBV19 with TRBJ1-2, with a tentative D call TRBD1 (6 bases). Germline V gene sequence: CDR1 LNHDA, CDR2 SQIVND (reference sequence). The CDR3 contains 15 residues. V was clipped by 3 bases and J by 1 base, with 12 bases between them. The CDR3 DNA sequence: TGTGCCAGTAGTATTAGGGCAGGGGATAACTATGGCTACACCTTC. Its translation is CASSIRAGDNYGYTF.

The V gene is TRBV27, the J gene TRBJ1-2; 11 nucleotides agree with TRBD1. Germline CDR1 and CDR2: MNHEY and SMNVEV (reference sequence). With 6 bases clipped from V and 5 bases from J, the junction kept 2 bases outside the gene matches. The CDR3 is 13 residues long. The CDR3 DNA follows: TGTGCCAGCAGAGGGACAGGGGGGTATGGCTACACCTTC. Translated: CASRGTGGYGYTF.

The V call is TRBV6-1, the J call TRBJ1-1; a possible D gene is TRBD1 (6 bases). The V gene lost 2 bases and the J gene lost 3 bases, with 13 bases spanning the gap. The germline CDR1 and CDR2 sequences are MNHNS and SASEGT. The CDR3 runs to 15 residues. The CDR3 DNA is TGTGCCAGCAGTGAATTCAGGGGTGAGGACACTGAAGCTTTCTTT. It translates to CASSEFRGEDTEAFF.

The chain recombines TRBV19 with TRBJ1-1; D uncertain. Germline V gene sequence: CDR1 LNHDA, CDR2 SQIVND (reference sequence). Trimming pared 6 bases from V and 1 base from J, leaving 12 bases between. The CDR3 length is 14 residues. The DNA of the CDR3 is TGTGCCAGTAGCAGGATTCTATCGAACACTGAAGCTTTCTTT. Translation gives CASSRILSNTEAFF.

The J gene is TRBJ2-1, the V gene TRBV27; a possible D gene is TRBD2 (6 bases). CDR1 is MNHEY and CDR2 is SMNVEV in the germline V gene (reference sequence). Trimming removed 5 bases from V and 12 bases from J, with 17 bases in between. This CDR3 region has 13 residues. The CDR3, as DNA: TGTGCCAGCAGTCCGGAGACTAGTTATTGGCAGTTCTTC. It yields the protein CASSPETSYWQFF.

The sample holds one count of this clone. V is TRBV4-1 and J is TRBJ2-1; either TRBD1 or TRBD2 may fit D (6 bases each). Trimming took 1 base from V and 0 from J, leaving 16 bases between them. Per germline, CDR1 MGHRA and CDR2 YSYEKL. The CDR3 covers 18 residues. CDR3 nucleotide sequence: TGCGCCAGCAGCCAAGGTTCCGGGGGCCTTATCTCCTACAATGAGCAGTTCTTC. It yields the protein CASSQGSGGLISYNEQFF.

The chain uses TRBV19 and TRBJ2-7; D possibly corresponds to TRBD1 (5 bases). The V end was cut by 3 bases, the J end by 7 bases, with 19 bases between. Germline assignment: CDR1 LNHDA and CDR2 SQIVND (reference sequence). This CDR3 has 15 amino acids. As DNA, the CDR3 is TGTGCCAGTAGTATTATGTGGGGCGCCTGGGAAGAGCAGTACTTC. Translating gives CASSIMWGAWEEQYF.

This chain connects TRBV7-9 to TRBJ1-2; 7 bases align to TRBD1. This CDR3 is built from 15 residues. J gave up 2 bases and V 5 bases, and 8 bases lay outside the gene matches. Germline CDR1 and CDR2: SEHNR and FQNEAQ (reference sequence). This CDR3 reads CASSPQGSGNYGYTF. CDR3 nucleotides: TGTGCCAGCAGCCCACAGGGGTCAGGAAACTATGGCTACACCTTC.

This clone was detected once. This chain joins TRBV30 and TRBJ2-7; TRBD2 is a possible D gene (7 bases). The CDR3 runs 15 residues. Germline V gene data show CDR1 as GTSNPN and CDR2 as SVGIG (reference sequence). Trimming took 0 bases from V and 2 from J, leaving 14 bases between them. This chain's CDR3 is CAWSVRGGFAYEQYF. CDR3 bases: TGTGCCTGGAGTGTTAGGGGGGGATTCGCCTACGAGCAGTACTTC.

This clone was counted a single time. V and J are TRBV18 and TRBJ2-4; D could derive from TRBD1 or TRBD2 (6 bases each). Looked up from germline, CDR1 is KGHSH and CDR2 is LQKENI. The CDR3 consists of 15 residues. The V and J ends lost 6 bases and 2 bases respectively, with 14 bases between them. The CDR3 nucleotides are TGTGCCAGCTCCCACAGGGAGGACTCCAAAAACATTCAGTACTTC. Its protein is CASSHREDSKNIQYF.

V usage is TRBV6-5 and J usage is TRBJ2-3, with D perhaps TRBD1 or TRBD2 (5 bases each). From germline, CDR1 is MNHEY and CDR2 SVGAGI. This CDR3 spans 15 amino acids. V was shortened by 4 bases and J by 8 bases, with 19 bases between the two germline ends. CDR3 nucleotides: TGTGCCAGCAGTTTCTCGACTGGGGCTGGGGGTACGCAGTATTTT. It specifies CASSFSTGAGGTQYF.

This chain links TRBV28 with TRBJ1-1; TRBD1 agrees at 7 bases. J lost 1 base, V lost 5 bases, and 10 bases had no gene match. The CDR3 spans 16 residues. The germline V gene encodes CDR1 MDHEN and CDR2 SYDVKM. CDR3 DNA: TGTGCCAGCAGTCCTCACAGGGGTAATGAGAACACTGAAGCTTTCTTT. It encodes CASSPHRGNENTEAFF.

The chain is built from TRBV7-9 and TRBJ2-7; 8 bases align to TRBD2. Germline CDR1 reads SEHNR; CDR2 reads FQNEAQ (reference sequence). This CDR3 region has 16 residues. With 5 bases clipped from V and 3 bases from J, the junction kept 12 bases outside the gene matches. CDR3 nucleotides: TGTGCCAGCAGCCCCGCGGGGGGCCTTAGGAACTACGAGCAGTACTTC. Its translation: CASSPAGGLRNYEQYF.

This sequence joins TRBV7-9 and TRBJ1-1; a weak D match, TRBD1 (5 bases). This CDR3 comprises 14 residues. The V end lost 6 bases, the J end lost 0 bases, and 11 bases lay between the germline ends. The germline gives CDR1 SEHNR, CDR2 FQNEAQ (reference sequence). The CDR3 reads CASSYDSLNTEAFF. As DNA, the CDR3 is TGTGCCAGCAGTTATGACAGTCTGAACACTGAAGCTTTCTTT.

The chain couples TRBV16 to TRBJ2-2, with 9 bases that match TRBD1. The ends lost 0 bases at V and 4 bases at J; junction bases unmatched: 0. The CDR3 extends over 15 amino acids. CDR1 and CDR2 from the germline V gene are KGHSY and FQNENV. Written as DNA, the CDR3 is TGTGCCAGCAGCCAATCGACAGGGGGCACCGGGGAGCTGTTTTTT. Its protein product is CASSQSTGGTGELFF.